The entry below describes one T cell receptor beta chain. As yet, its antigen is unknown. Germline assignment: CDR1 MGHRA and CDR2 YSYEKL. Germline trimming cut 3 bases from V and 8 bases from J; bases unmatched to any gene: 6. The CDR3 runs to 14 residues. Repertoires were generated with immunoSEQ multiplex PCR, while TCRdb's copy carries only in-frame clones and drops some. The sample consists of under 150,000 clones, more than 75% of them appearing once. These data come from a study of cytotoxic CD8 clonotypes in ibrutinib-treated CLL. Whole-study results and caveats: Clonality correlated strongly with circulating CD8+ T cells and exceeded age-matched healthy donors at baseline. Rising at ibrutinib response, clonality subsequently fell back toward baseline at progression. Public clonotypes showed up rarely, and on treatment they shrank or held steady.

The material sequenced was PBMCs, taken after 36 months of ibrutinib treatment. The receptor's source is a human donor with chronic lymphocytic leukemia. The V and J genes are TRBV4-1 and TRBJ1-2, with 10 bases lining up with TRBD1. In nucleotides, the CDR3 is TGCGCCAGCAGCCAGGCGACAGGGGGCAAAGGCTACACCTTC. Protein: CASSQATGGKGYTF.